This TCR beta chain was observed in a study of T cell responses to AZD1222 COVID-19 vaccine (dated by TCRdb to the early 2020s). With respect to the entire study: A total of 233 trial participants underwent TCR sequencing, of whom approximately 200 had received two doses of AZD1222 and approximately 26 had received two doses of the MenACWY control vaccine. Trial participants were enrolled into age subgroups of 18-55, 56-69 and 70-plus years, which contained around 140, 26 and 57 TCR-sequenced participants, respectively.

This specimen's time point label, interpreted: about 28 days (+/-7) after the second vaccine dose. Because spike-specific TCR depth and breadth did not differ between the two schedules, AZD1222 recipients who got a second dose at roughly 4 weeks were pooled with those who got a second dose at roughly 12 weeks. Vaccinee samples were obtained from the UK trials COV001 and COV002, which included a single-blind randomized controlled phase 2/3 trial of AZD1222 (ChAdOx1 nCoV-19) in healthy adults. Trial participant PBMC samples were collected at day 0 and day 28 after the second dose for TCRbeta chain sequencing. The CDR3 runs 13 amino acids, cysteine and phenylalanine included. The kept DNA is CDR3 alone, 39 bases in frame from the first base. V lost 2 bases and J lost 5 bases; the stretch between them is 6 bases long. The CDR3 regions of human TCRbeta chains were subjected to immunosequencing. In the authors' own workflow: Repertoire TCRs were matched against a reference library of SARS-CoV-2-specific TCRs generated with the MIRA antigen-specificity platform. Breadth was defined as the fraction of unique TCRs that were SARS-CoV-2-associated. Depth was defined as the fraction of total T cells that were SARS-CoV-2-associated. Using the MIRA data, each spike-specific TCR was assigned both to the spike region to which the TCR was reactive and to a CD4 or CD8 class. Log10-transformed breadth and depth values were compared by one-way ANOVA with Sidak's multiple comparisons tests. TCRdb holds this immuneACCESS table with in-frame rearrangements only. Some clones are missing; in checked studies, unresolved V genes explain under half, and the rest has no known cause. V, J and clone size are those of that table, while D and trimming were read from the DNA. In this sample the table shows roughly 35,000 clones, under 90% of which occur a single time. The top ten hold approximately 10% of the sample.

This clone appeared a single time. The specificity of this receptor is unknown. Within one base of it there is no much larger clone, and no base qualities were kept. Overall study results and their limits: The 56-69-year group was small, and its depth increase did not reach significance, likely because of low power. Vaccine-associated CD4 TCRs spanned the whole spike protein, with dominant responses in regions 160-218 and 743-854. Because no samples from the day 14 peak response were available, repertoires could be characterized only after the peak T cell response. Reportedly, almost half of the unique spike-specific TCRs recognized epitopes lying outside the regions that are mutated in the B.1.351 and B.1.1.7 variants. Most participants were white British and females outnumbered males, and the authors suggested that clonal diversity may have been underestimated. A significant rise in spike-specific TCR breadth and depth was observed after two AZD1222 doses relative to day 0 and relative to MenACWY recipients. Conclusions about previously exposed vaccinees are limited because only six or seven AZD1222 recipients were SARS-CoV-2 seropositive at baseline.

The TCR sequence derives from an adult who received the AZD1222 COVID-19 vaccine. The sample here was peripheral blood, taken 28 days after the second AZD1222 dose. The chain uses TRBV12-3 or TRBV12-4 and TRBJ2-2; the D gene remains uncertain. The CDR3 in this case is CASSLRDTGELFF. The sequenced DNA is TGTGCCAGCAGTTTAAGGGATACCGGGGAGCTGTTTTTT.